This TCR beta chain was retrieved from a study of technical replicates of blood from a few donors. The ends lost 3 bases at V and 0 bases at J; junction bases unmatched: 12. Germline CDR1 is SGHRS and CDR2 is YFSETQ. The CDR3 contains 18 residues. The method was immunoSEQ multiplex PCR; TCRdb's version includes in-frame clones alone and lacks a portion of them. The sample contains about 69,000 clones, 88% of which appear only once. This rearrangement joins TRBV5-1 to TRBJ2-3; 8 bases line up with TRBD2. Source material: PBMCs. This receptor was identified in a human donor in good health. Some clones in this sample may be carry-over from other donors' samples. CDR3 residues: CASSSQGSGTTSTDTQYF. In nucleotides, the CDR3 is TGCGCCAGCAGCTCCCAAGGTAGCGGGACGACTAGCACAGATACGCAGTATTTT. Complete variable domain (other parts from reference TRBV5-1 and TRBJ2-3): KAGVTQTPRYLIKTRGQQVTLSCSPISGHRSVSWYQQTPGQGLQFLFEYFSETQRNKGNFPGRFSGRQFSNSRSEMNVSTLELGDSALYLCASSSQGSGTTSTDTQYFGPGTRLTVL.